This record looks at one T cell receptor beta chain sequence and its context. In germline, CDR1 is PRHDT, CDR2 FYEKMQ (reference sequence). This CDR3 has 17 amino acids. V shed 5 bases and J 3 bases; nucleotides not matched to a gene: 13. In the original processing: How many nucleated cells were present was estimated from reference gene primer amplification. TCRdb keeps only in-frame clones here, not all; method: immunoSEQ multiplex PCR. That table is the source of V, J and clone size, and D and trimming were worked out from the DNA. The profile covers 55,000 or so clones, with roughly 80% appearing a single time and roughly 5.9% taken by the ten largest. This sample stems from a study of blood T cell repertoires in COVID-19.

The specimen sequenced was peripheral blood. The clonotype originates from a human donor in a cohort sampled during active or convalescent COVID-19. The chain joins TRBV13 to TRBJ2-5, with TRBD2 identical over 9 bases. The CDR3 bases are TGTGCCAGCAGCCCGCCGGTGGCGGGGGGGCGGGAAGAGACCCAGTACTTC. Translating it yields CASSPPVAGGREETQYF.